This TCR beta chain was sequenced in a study of OX40 agonist ivuxolimab in advanced cancers. About the study: Patients received ivuxolimab, an agonistic anti-OX40 (CD134) antibody. Of mixed ages from about 23 to 85 and averaging about 56 years, the group was approximately 80% male.

About this clone: What it recognizes is unknown.

Data came from immunoSEQ multiplex PCR; TCRdb stores just in-frame clones and leaves some out. The table shows 65,000 to 90,000 clones, with around 85% occurring only once. The CDR3 runs to 12 residues. Trimming removed 6 bases from V and 6 bases from J; junction bases left unmatched: 5. Germline V lookup: CDR1 MNHNY, CDR2 SVGAGI (reference sequence). Study-level results: Dosing at 0.1 to 3.0 mg/kg was accompanied by clonal expansion of CD4+ and CD8+ blood T cells by week 6.

The TCR sequence derives from an adult with an advanced solid tumor such as melanoma, head and neck, liver or kidney cancer. The chain joins TRBV6-6 to TRBJ2-7; the match to TRBD1 covers 7 bases. The sequencing here drew on CD4+ or CD8+ T cells sorted from blood, taken in a trial of the OX40 agonist ivuxolimab. CDR3 loop: CASSQTGTEQYF. The DNA for the CDR3 is TGTGCCAGCAGCCAGACAGGGACCGAGCAGTACTTC.